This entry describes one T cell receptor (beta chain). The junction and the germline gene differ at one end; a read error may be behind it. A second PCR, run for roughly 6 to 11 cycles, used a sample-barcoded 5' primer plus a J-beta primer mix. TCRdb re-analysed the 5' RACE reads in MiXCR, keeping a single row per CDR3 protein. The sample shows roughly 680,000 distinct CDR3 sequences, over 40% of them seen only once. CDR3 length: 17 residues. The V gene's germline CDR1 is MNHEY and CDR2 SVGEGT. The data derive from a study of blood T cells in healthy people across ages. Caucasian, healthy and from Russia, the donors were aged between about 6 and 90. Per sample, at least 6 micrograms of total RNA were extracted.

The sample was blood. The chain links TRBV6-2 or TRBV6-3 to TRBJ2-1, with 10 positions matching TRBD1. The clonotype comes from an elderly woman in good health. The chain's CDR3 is CAGSYQIRQGASDEQFF. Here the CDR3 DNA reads TGTGCCGGCAGTTACCAAATCAGACAGGGGGCCTCCGATGAGCAGTTCTTC.